The 10 T cell receptor beta chains given below trace back to one sample, sequenced in a study of PD-1 blockade in classical Hodgkin lymphoma. Time point in this sample: newly diagnosed, previously untreated cHL patient sample. The study purified CD4+ T cells from thawed PBMCs using magnetic negative selection. Measured with immunoSEQ multiplex PCR; TCRdb has only the in-frame clones, and not every one. Altogether under 35,000 clones are present, more than 70% being singletons, with the ten largest covering approximately 0.35%. The sequenced sample was CD4+ T cells from blood. The source is a human donor with classical Hodgkin lymphoma.

V and J are TRBV10-3 and TRBJ2-1, with 8 bases lining up with TRBD1. The CDR3 contains 15 residues. CDR1 and CDR2 from the germline V gene are ENHRY and SYGVKD. V trimming: 6 bases; J trimming: 4 bases; junction bases outside the gene matches: 8. CDR3 nucleotide sequence: TGTGCCATCAGAAGGCAGGGGGCGAGATACAATGAGCAGTTCTTC. Protein: CAIRRQGARYNEQFF.

V gene TRBV29-1 combines with J gene TRBJ2-3; no firm D call. The CDR3 loop spans 13 amino acids. The ends were cut back, 7 bases at V and 0 bases at J, with 11 bases in the middle. The germline gives CDR1 SQVTM, CDR2 ANQGSEA. CDR3 coding DNA: TGCAGCGGTGGGCATACTAGCACAGATACGCAGTATTTT. It is translated as CSGGHTSTDTQYF.

This chain uses TRBV29-1 with TRBJ1-4; 7 bases fit TRBD1. The CDR3 has 14 amino acids. Germline CDR1 and CDR2: SQVTM and ANQGSEA. J lost 7 bases, V lost 3 bases, and 8 bases had no gene match. Written as DNA, the CDR3 is TGCAGCGTTGATCCCCAGGGGGACGGTGAAAAACTGTTTTTT. Translated: CSVDPQGDGEKLFF.

This chain connects TRBV7-2 to TRBJ2-5; D unresolved. The V and J ends lost 0 bases and 5 bases respectively, with 4 bases between them. CDR3 length equals 12 residues. CDR1 is SGHTA, CDR2 FQGNSA, per germline. The CDR3 is CASSLALETQYF. The CDR3 nucleotides read TGTGCCAGCAGCTTAGCACTCGAGACCCAGTACTTC.

This clone has only one observation. The V gene is TRBV18, the J gene TRBJ2-6; a weak D match, TRBD2 (7 bases). Deletions cut 6 bases from V and 12 bases from J, with 15 bases between. Germline loops: CDR1 KGHSH, CDR2 LQKENI. The CDR3 consists of 13 residues. CDR3 in amino acids: CASSSGGLGVLTF. Written as DNA, the CDR3 is TGTGCCAGCTCCTCCGGGGGGCTAGGCGTCCTGACTTTC.

V is TRBV28 and J is TRBJ2-6; weak D call: TRBD1 (6 bases). There are 16 residues in the CDR3. V was pared by 5 bases and J by 0 bases, with 11 bases between. Per germline, CDR1 MDHEN and CDR2 SYDVKM. The CDR3 DNA is TGTGCCAGCAGTACTAGGGGGACCTCTGGGGCCAACGTCCTGACTTTC. It translates to CASSTRGTSGANVLTF.

The rearrangement links TRBV7-2 to TRBJ2-1; 7 bases match TRBD2. V shed 0 bases, J shed 5 bases, and the junction held 4 bases outside the gene matches. Germline CDR1 SGHTA, CDR2 FQGNSA. The CDR3 is 15 amino acids. This CDR3 is CASSLAAGTNNEQFF. The CDR3 region has the DNA TGTGCCAGCAGCTTAGCGGCAGGGACTAACAATGAGCAGTTCTTC.

V and J are TRBV25-1 and TRBJ2-3, with D maybe TRBD1 (6 bases). In germline, CDR1 is MGHDK, CDR2 SYGVNS. V was clipped by 6 bases and J by 4 bases, with 14 bases between them. The CDR3 extends over 14 amino acids. CDR3 in amino acids: CASRDTSGADTQYF. CDR3 nucleotide sequence: TGTGCCAGCAGGGACACATCAGGGGCAGATACGCAGTATTTT.

This chain joins TRBV19 and TRBJ2-5; TRBD1 agrees at 8 bases. This CDR3 contains 15 residues. Germline CDR1 reads LNHDA; CDR2 reads SQIVND (reference sequence). The ends lost 5 bases at V and 3 bases at J; junction bases unmatched: 8. CDR3 region: CASSGRYRGEETQYF. The CDR3 region has the DNA TGTGCCAGTAGTGGACGATACAGGGGGGAAGAGACCCAGTACTTC.

This rearrangement joins TRBV7-2 to TRBJ1-6; D gene ambiguous. CDR1 is SGHTA, CDR2 FQGNSA, per germline. V lost 0 bases and J lost 4, with 7 bases in between. The CDR3 covers 15 residues. The CDR3 DNA reads as TGTGCCAGCAGCTTAGCCGGCAGTTATAATTCACCCCTCCACTTT. Translating it yields CASSLAGSYNSPLHF.